The subject of this entry is one T cell receptor beta chain. This sample was included in a study of T cells in localized non-small cell lung cancer. Libraries were prepared by immunoSEQ multiplex PCR; TCRdb keeps only in-frame clonotypes and omits some of them. Seen here are fewer than 45,000 clones, around 88% observed once, and the top ten hold approximately 6.9%. The V gene's germline CDR1 is MGHDK and CDR2 SYGVNS. The V end was cut by 4 bases, the J end by 6 bases, with 7 bases between. This CDR3 is built from 11 residues. The origin of this receptor is a man between 40 and 70 years old with stage I lung adenocarcinoma. The rearrangement links TRBV25-1 to TRBJ2-7; D gene unclear. The sample in question was peripheral blood, obtained before any cancer treatment. As DNA, the CDR3 is TGTGCCAGCAGTGCCCGCGGCGAGCAGTACTTC. It yields the protein CASSARGEQYF.